The text below deals with one TCR beta chain. Its antigen is not identified. This sample was included in a study of early T cells in non-severe SARS-CoV-2 infection. Across the whole study: Sequencing used unsorted whole-blood bulk RNA, so chains lack pairing. Study-level results: Anti-spike CD8 responses were favored by VDJdb matching, which missed private and CD4 specificities.

Individual cDNA molecules were tagged with unique molecular identifiers. TCRdb analysed the 5' RACE reads with MiXCR anew, one entry per CDR3 protein. The sample shows approximately 70,000 distinct CDR3 sequences, 8% to 10% of them seen only once. Sequenced material: whole blood, taken at baseline. The sequence came from an adult who was a healthcare worker with PCR-confirmed SARS-CoV-2 infection or an uninfected control (not recorded which).

The CDR3 DNA reads as TGTGCCAGCAGCTTGGGCCGACTCCACTCCTACAATGAGCAGTTCTTC. Translating it yields CASSLGRLHSYNEQFF. The J gene is TRBJ2-1, the V gene TRBV7-8; D is undetermined. V lost 3 bases and J 0 bases, leaving 12 bases between the germline ends. CDR3 size: 16 residues. Germline V gene sequence: CDR1 SGHVS, CDR2 FQNEAQ.